The next 5 T cell receptor beta chains were all read from a single sample in a study of OX40 agonist ivuxolimab in advanced cancers. Profiling relied on immunoSEQ multiplex PCR, and the TCRdb table lists in-frame clones only, not all of them. The sample has some 62,000 clones, about 82% seen once. This specimen was CD4+ or CD8+ T cells sorted from blood, taken in a trial of the OX40 agonist ivuxolimab. These TCRs come from an adult with an advanced solid tumor such as melanoma, head and neck, liver or kidney cancer.

The chain has TRBV27 and TRBJ2-7, with D unresolved. Germline CDR1 reads MNHEY; CDR2 reads SMNVEV (reference sequence). The CDR3 consists of 15 residues. Trimming took 0 bases from V and 4 from J, leaving 13 bases between them. The CDR3, as DNA: TGTGCCAGCAGTTTATCGGGCGTCCCATATTACGAGCAGTACTTC. Residues: CASSLSGVPYYEQYF.

The count of this clone is one. The chain uses TRBV19 and TRBJ2-2; TRBD1 might be the D (5 bases). CDR3 length: 14 amino acids. CDR1 is LNHDA and CDR2 is SQIVND in the germline V gene (reference sequence). V was cut by 2 bases and J by 3 bases, with 7 bases left in between. The CDR3 DNA sequence: TGTGCCAGTAGTATAACAGGAGACACCGGGGAGCTGTTTTTT. It encodes CASSITGDTGELFF.

J is TRBJ1-5 and V is TRBV7-2; D gene unclear. The CDR3 totals 12 residues. Germline V gene data show CDR1 as SGHTA and CDR2 as FQGNSA. V lost 7 bases and J 3 bases, leaving 7 bases between the germline ends. The CDR3 sequence is CASTSANQPQHF. The CDR3 DNA reads as TGTGCCAGCACCTCAGCCAATCAGCCCCAGCATTTT.

The V call is TRBV12-5, the J call TRBJ1-1; 11 nucleotides match TRBD1. The V gene end was trimmed by 6 bases and the J gene end by 3 bases; junction bases not matched to a gene: 15. CDR3 length: 18 amino acids. Germline V lookup: CDR1 LGHNT, CDR2 FRNRAP. CDR3 sequence reads: CASGNTLGQGALYTEAFF. The CDR3 nucleotides are TGTGCTAGTGGCAACACCCTAGGACAGGGGGCCTTGTACACTGAAGCTTTCTTT.

The chain links TRBV6-5 to TRBJ1-3; unclear D gene. Germline V gene data show CDR1 as MNHEY and CDR2 as SVGAGI. The CDR3 has 13 amino acids. The V end was cut by 5 bases, the J end by 4 bases, with 9 bases between. The CDR3 loop reads CASSQTLGNTIYF. The CDR3, as DNA: TGTGCCAGCAGTCAAACCCTGGGAAACACCATATATTTT.